A single sample is the source of the 27 T cell receptor beta chains below, sequenced in a study of T cells generated in artificial thymic organoids. Reverse primers in the TRAC or TRBC constant regions drove separate semi-nested PCRs for TCRalpha and TCRbeta. TCRdb independently ran MiXCR on the 5' RACE reads; one entry per CDR3 protein. The sample contains around 8,500 distinct CDR3 sequences, 15% to 20% of which appear only once. Sequenced: naive CD8+ T cells from the thymus. Subset indicated: CD3+TCRalphabeta+CD8SP T cells; for blood, CD45RO-CCR7+ naive CD8+ T cells. These receptors all stem from a human donor who gave cord blood stem cells for thymic organoid culture, a cardiac surgery patient who gave postnatal thymus, or a blood donor (not recorded which).

This clonotype is judged medium-sized (0.01 to 0.1%). The genes are TRBV9 and TRBJ2-3, with TRBD2 identical over 16 bases. CDR1 is SGDLS, CDR2 YYNGEE, per germline. The CDR3 loop spans 16 amino acids. The V gene end was trimmed by 5 bases and the J gene end by 6 bases; junction bases not matched to a gene: 6. The CDR3 DNA reads TGTGCCAGCAGGGGACTAGCGGGAGGGCCGGAGGATACGCAGTATTTT. Translating gives CASRGLAGGPEDTQYF.

This clonotype was counted many times. This sequence joins TRBV6-5 and TRBJ2-7; 9 positions agree with TRBD1. CDR1 is MNHEY, CDR2 SVGAGI, per germline. V lost 4 bases and J lost 7; bases outside the gene matches: 2. The CDR3 runs to 12 residues. The CDR3 nucleotides are TGTGCCAGCAGTTGGACAGGGGAAGAGCAGTACTTC. It specifies CASSWTGEEQYF.

In its sample, this clonotype is medium-sized. J is TRBJ2-2 and V is TRBV10-3; TRBD2 is a possible D gene (5 bases). The germline V and J ends were trimmed by 0 bases and 5 bases, with 13 bases remaining between them. Germline V CDR1 and CDR2: ENHRY, SYGVKD. This CDR3 is built from 16 residues. In DNA, the CDR3 is TGTGCCATCAGTGAGTCAACTTTATCGGGAACCGGGGAGCTGTTTTTT. It codes for CAISESTLSGTGELFF.

This clonotype qualifies as medium-sized (0.01 to 0.1%). The chain uses TRBV29-1 and TRBJ2-7; 7 positions agree with TRBD1. In germline, CDR1 is SQVTM, CDR2 ANQGSEA. The CDR3 has 13 amino acids. V dropped 6 bases and J dropped 2; count of bases not matched to a gene: 7. CDR3 nucleotide sequence: TGCAGCGTCATCCGGGACAGAACCTACGAGCAGTACTTC. It codes for CSVIRDRTYEQYF.

In its sample, this clonotype ranks as medium-sized. The chain combines TRBV5-1 with TRBJ2-1, with D perhaps TRBD1 (5 bases). This CDR3 comprises 18 residues. Trimming pared 4 bases from V and 0 bases from J, leaving 20 bases between. Germline V gene sequence: CDR1 SGHRS, CDR2 YFSETQ. CDR3 bases: TGCGCCAGCAGCCCGATACTGACAGCGCGGAGCTCCTACAATGAGCAGTTCTTC. This encodes CASSPILTARSSYNEQFF. Full variable domain (remainder filled in from reference TRBV5-1 and TRBJ2-1): KAGVTQTPRYLIKTRGQQVTLSCSPISGHRSVSWYQQTPGQGLQFLFEYFSETQRNKGNFPGRFSGRQFSNSRSEMNVSTLELGDSALYLCASSPILTARSSYNEQFFGPGTRLTVL.

This clonotype is categorized as medium-sized. The chain combines TRBV4-2 with TRBJ2-2; 14 bases map to TRBD2. CDR1 and CDR2 from the germline V gene are LGHNA and YNFKEQ. V shed 1 base and J 4 bases; nucleotides not matched to a gene: 11. This CDR3 comprises 20 residues. The CDR3 spells CASSQGTGTSGSLGTGELFF. CDR3 nucleotide sequence: TGTGCCAGCAGCCAAGGGACCGGGACTAGCGGGAGCCTCGGCACCGGGGAGCTGTTTTTT.

Comments on this clonotype: A clone one base away is much larger, so this may be a read error. This is likely a read error, given that the CDR3 carries no conserved phenylalanine or tryptophan at its end. No DNA is shown, since the ends of the CDR3 on it are uncertain; the CDR3 is the one TCRdb lists. The chain is built from TRBV5-6 and TRBJ2-3; the table gives TRBD1 as D, unverified against the DNA. Germline V gives CDR1 SGHDT, CDR2 YYEEEE. The CDR3 extends over 14 residues, inclusive of both ends. The CDR3 reads CASSPRTGLEAQYL.

Judged by abundance, this clonotype is medium-sized. The CDR3 DNA reads TGCAGTGCACTCTCCAGCGGGAGGATACCCGGGGAGCTGTTTTTT. As protein: CSALSSGRIPGELFF. This chain joins TRBV20-1 and TRBJ2-2, with TRBD2 identical over 9 bases. V lost 6 bases to trimming and J lost 6 bases; unmatched junction nucleotides: 11. CDR1 and CDR2 (germline): DFQATT, SNEGSKA (reference sequence). The CDR3 runs to 15 residues.

This chain connects TRBV4-1 to TRBJ1-2; possible D gene TRBD1, 5 bases. Trimming cost V 0 bases and J 5 bases, with 13 bases left between them. Germline-derived CDR1 and CDR2 are MGHRA and YSYEKL. This CDR3 contains 15 residues. As DNA, the CDR3 is TGCGCCAGCAGCCAAGATTTGACAGTAGTTTATGGCTACACCTTC. Translation: CASSQDLTVVYGYTF.

This clonotype is labeled as medium-sized (0.01 to 0.1%). The CDR3 region is CASSLERVRLYNEQFF. As DNA, the CDR3 is TGTGCCAGCAGCTTAGAGCGGGTACGACTGTACAATGAGCAGTTCTTC. The chain carries TRBV11-2 and TRBJ2-1; tentative D call: TRBD2 (5 bases). The V end was cut by 0 bases, the J end by 4 bases, with 13 bases between. This CDR3 comprises 16 residues. The germline V gene has CDR1 SGHAT and CDR2 FQNNGV.

Note on this clonotype: This could be a read error, since a much larger clone is one nucleotide away. The chain employs TRBV5-5 and TRBJ2-5; the D gene is possibly TRBD1 (5 bases). There are 13 residues in the CDR3. Germline V gene lookup returns CDR1 SGHKS and CDR2 YYEKEE (reference sequence). The CDR3 region is CASSLNGADLTCF. The CDR3 DNA reads as TGTGCCAGCAGCTTGAATGGGGCGGATCTAACGTGCTTC.

The chain combines TRBV4-1 with TRBJ1-3; D unclear. The CDR3 sequence is 15 residues long. The V gene's germline CDR1 is MGHRA and CDR2 YSYEKL. Trimming took 3 bases from V and 0 from J, leaving 9 bases between them. CDR3 in DNA: TGCGCCAGCAGCCAGGTAGTGATCTCTGGAAACACCATATATTTT. It translates to CASSQVVISGNTIYF.

The rearrangement links TRBV12-3 or TRBV12-4 to TRBJ1-6, with 9 bases lining up with TRBD1. After removal of 6 bases from V and 14 bases from J, the junction contained 11 bases not matched to a gene. The length of the CDR3 is 14 residues. CDR3 sequence (DNA): TGTGCCAGCAGCCCCGGGACAGGGACCCCAACCCTCCACTTT. As protein: CASSPGTGTPTLHF.

Details on this clonotype: One junction end does not reproduce the germline sequence, and a read error may be involved. This chain connects TRBV4-2 to TRBJ1-1; D is undetermined. Germline CDR1 is LGHNA and CDR2 is YNFKEQ. There are 14 residues in the CDR3. CDR3 region: CDSSQRWLNTEAFF. Written as DNA, the CDR3 is TGTGACAGCAGCCAAAGATGGTTGAACACTGAAGCTTTCTTT.

This clonotype was seen only a few times. The V gene is TRBV28, the J gene TRBJ2-3; D call uncertain. The CDR3 is made up of 15 amino acids. CDR1 and CDR2 from the germline V gene are MDHEN and SYDVKM. V lost 6 bases and J 2 bases, leaving 15 bases between the germline ends. CDR3 in DNA: TGTGCCAGCAGCCCGATTGAGGAGCACACAGATACGCAGTATTTT. It translates to CASSPIEEHTDTQYF. The whole variable domain, remainder taken from reference TRBV28 and TRBJ2-3, is DVKVTQSSRYLVKRTGEKVFLECVQDMDHENMFWYRQDPGLGLRLIYFSYDVKMKEKGDIPEGYSVSREKKERFSLILESASTNQTSMYLCASSPIEEHTDTQYFGPGTRLTVL.

Within the sample, this clonotype is medium-sized. The chain combines TRBV20-1 with TRBJ2-7, with 14 bases lining up with TRBD2. CDR1 DFQATT and CDR2 SNEGSKA come from the germline V gene (reference sequence). The CDR3 loop spans 19 amino acids. V lost 6 bases, J lost 6 bases, and 22 bases stayed unmatched. The CDR3 bases are TGCAGTGCCAGTTTATTTGGGGGACTAGCGGGAGAACGGTCGGGCGAGCAGTACTTC. This encodes CSASLFGGLAGERSGEQYF.

By sample share, this clonotype is medium-sized. This chain joins TRBV3-1 and TRBJ2-5; D is unclear. From germline, CDR1 is LGHDT and CDR2 YNNKEL (reference sequence). The CDR3 length is 10 residues. Trimming left V 0 bases short and J 7 bases short, with 0 bases between. Here the CDR3 DNA reads TGTGCCAGCAGCCAAGAGACCCAGTACTTC. Amino acid sequence: CASSQETQYF.

As for this clonotype: A read error may explain this, as a much larger clone is one base away. The genes are TRBV4-1 and TRBJ2-7; 9 positions agree with TRBD2. Germline CDR1 and CDR2: MGHRA and YSYEKL. This CDR3 region has 16 residues. In nucleotides, the CDR3 is TGCGCCCGCAGCCAAGACTCCACTAGCGGGCAATACGAGCAGTACTTC. Its protein is CARSQDSTSGQYEQYF.

This clonotype counts as medium-sized. The V and J genes are TRBV7-4 and TRBJ2-1; a possible D gene is TRBD1 (5 bases). The CDR3 is made up of 14 amino acids. Between the trimmed V and J ends, which lost 1 base and 1 base, there was a span of 5 bases. Germline V CDR1 and CDR2: SGHVT, SQSDAQ. CDR3 DNA: TGTGCCAGCAGCTTAGACAGGTCCTACAATGAGCAGTTCTTC. It translates to CASSLDRSYNEQFF.

The genes are TRBV4-1 and TRBJ1-1; 7 bases align to TRBD1. The CDR3 runs 14 residues. CDR1 and CDR2 from the germline V gene are MGHRA and YSYEKL. J was trimmed by 4 bases and V by 2 bases; bases with no gene match: 4. CDR3 in amino acids: CASSQRTGATEAFF. The CDR3 DNA is TGCGCCAGCAGCCAAAGAACAGGGGCCACTGAAGCTTTCTTT.

At least ten counts were recorded for this clonotype. The chain couples TRBV9 to TRBJ1-3; TRBD1 aligns across 7 bases. Germline values: CDR1 SGDLS, CDR2 YYNGEE. V lost 4 bases to trimming and J lost 1 base; unmatched junction nucleotides: 8. The CDR3 loop spans 16 amino acids. CDR3 amino acids: CASSPQETGSGNTIYF. Written as DNA, the CDR3 is TGTGCCAGCAGCCCCCAAGAGACAGGGTCTGGAAACACCATATATTTT. The whole variable domain, remainder taken from reference TRBV9 and TRBJ1-3, is DSGVTQTPKHLITATGQRVTLRCSPRSGDLSVYWYQQSLDQGLQFLIQYYNGEERAKGNILERFSAQQFPDLHSELNLSSLELGDSALYFCASSPQETGSGNTIYFGEGSWLTVV.

Relative to its sample, this clonotype is medium-sized. The rearrangement links TRBV6-1 to TRBJ2-1; D not resolved. Germline V gene lookup returns CDR1 MNHNS and CDR2 SASEGT. The CDR3 runs to 16 residues. V was trimmed by 5 bases and J by 7 bases, leaving 21 bases between them. The DNA of the CDR3 is TGTGCCAGCAGTCAAGGTTCAATGGACCGCCGGAATGAGCAGTTCTTC. This gives the protein CASSQGSMDRRNEQFF.

This clonotype is termed medium-sized. J is TRBJ2-1 and V is TRBV7-9, with TRBD1 matching 8 bases. CDR1 SEHNR and CDR2 FQNEAQ come from the germline V gene (reference sequence). Unmatched junction bases numbered 10, after V lost 2 bases and J lost 7 bases. The length of the CDR3 is 16 residues. CDR3 sequence: CASSLPRTGIRNEQFF. The CDR3 DNA is TGTGCCAGCAGCTTACCGAGGACAGGGATAAGGAATGAGCAGTTCTTC.

This clonotype is labeled medium-sized. The CDR3 loop reads CASPQSSDRGYEQYF. Here the CDR3 DNA reads TGTGCCAGCCCTCAGTCGTCGGACAGGGGATACGAGCAGTACTTC. The rearrangement links TRBV27 to TRBJ2-7; 9 nucleotides align to TRBD1. Germline V CDR1 and CDR2: MNHEY, SMNVEV (reference sequence). V lost 8 bases to trimming and J lost 4 bases; unmatched junction nucleotides: 12. The CDR3 has 15 residues.

This clonotype was recorded a few times. V and J are TRBV12-3 or TRBV12-4 and TRBJ2-5; 7 bases align to TRBD2. Trimming at V came to 4 bases and at J to 3 bases, leaving 5 bases not matched to a gene. This CDR3 spans 14 amino acids. The CDR3 DNA sequence: TGTGCCAGCAGTTCTCCTAGCGGTAAAGAGACCCAGTACTTC. Its protein product is CASSSPSGKETQYF.

By share of the sample, this clonotype is medium-sized. The chain is built from TRBV29-1 and TRBJ1-4, with D possibly TRBD1 on 6 matching bases. The length of the CDR3 is 14 residues. The ends were cut back, 7 bases at V and 6 bases at J, with 18 bases in the middle. CDR1 and CDR2 from the germline V gene are SQVTM and ANQGSEA. CDR3 region: CSAYRGTSDEKLFF. CDR3 bases: TGCAGCGCTTATAGGGGGACTTCGGATGAAAAACTGTTTTTT. Variable domain in full (rest from reference TRBV29-1 and TRBJ1-4): SAVISQKPSRDICQRGTSLTIQCQVDSQVTMMFWYRQQPGQSLTLIATANQGSEATYESGFVIDKFPISRPNLTFSTLTVSNMSPEDSSIYLCSAYRGTSDEKLFFGSGTQLSVL.

By its share, this clonotype is medium-sized. The chain couples TRBV28 to TRBJ2-5; 8 nucleotides agree with TRBD2. This CDR3 has 17 amino acids. V lost 8 bases and J lost 5; bases outside the gene matches: 19. From germline, CDR1 is MDHEN and CDR2 SYDVKM. CDR3 loop: CASRRHTGGGPGETQYF. The CDR3 region has the DNA TGTGCCAGCCGCCGACACACTGGCGGGGGGCCCGGGGAGACCCAGTACTTC.